One sample yielded the 32 T cell receptor beta chains listed below, sequenced in a study of shared clonotypes between healthy human individuals. The repertoire was sequenced with immunoSEQ multiplex PCR; TCRdb's copy has only in-frame clones and lacks some. The sample carries around 980,000 clones, 75% to 85% recorded once. Sample: memory CD4+ T cells from PBMCs. The subset: CD45RA-negative fraction. These receptor sequences come from a man aged 18 to 29 in good health. Some clones in this sample may be carry-over from other donors' samples.

The chain employs TRBV28 and TRBJ2-3, with D perhaps assigned TRBD1 or TRBD2 (5 bases each). CDR3 length: 14 residues. Per the germline V gene, CDR1 is MDHEN and CDR2 is SYDVKM. Trimming took 1 base from V and 6 from J, leaving 11 bases between them. CDR3 coding DNA: TGTGCCAGCAGTTTATTCCAGGGAGCGGATACGCAGTATTTT. Translated: CASSLFQGADTQYF.

As regards this clone: Given a far larger clone just one base away, this is likely a sequencing read error. The chain carries TRBV5-1 and TRBJ1-5, with no clear D. Trimming stripped 3 bases from V and 0 bases from J, with 10 bases between. The CDR3 contains 15 residues. Germline assignment: CDR1 SGHRS and CDR2 YFSETQ. CDR3 in amino acids: CASSYSGHSNQPQHF. For the CDR3, the DNA is TGCGCCAGCAGCTACTCAGGCCATAGCAATCAGCCCCAGCATTTT.

This clone was counted a single time. Other DNA variants within this sample encode the same CDR3. The chain uses TRBV28 and TRBJ1-1; D uncertain. Germline loops: CDR1 MDHEN, CDR2 SYDVKM. The V end lost 2 bases, the J end lost 0 bases, and 7 bases lay between the germline ends. This CDR3 region has 14 residues. The DNA of the CDR3 is TGTGCCAGCAGTTTACCAGGACTGAACACTGAAGCTTTCTTT. It yields the protein CASSLPGLNTEAFF.

V and J are TRBV2 and TRBJ2-2; D not certain. The CDR3 is 15 residues long. Trimming removed 5 bases from V and 1 base from J, with 11 bases in between. Per the germline V gene, CDR1 is SNHLY and CDR2 is FYNNEI. The CDR3 spells CASSLRRLNTGELFF. The CDR3 DNA reads TGTGCCAGCAGTTTGCGACGCCTGAACACCGGGGAGCTGTTTTTT. The full variable domain, its missing parts supplied by reference TRBV2 and TRBJ2-2, is EPEVTQTPSHQVTQMGQEVILRCVPISNHLYFYWYRQILGQKVEFLVSFYNNEISEKSEIFDDQFSVERPDGSNFTLKIRSTKLEDSAMYFCASSLRRLNTGELFFGEGSRLTVL.

As concerns this clone: Being one base from a much bigger clone, this may be a read error. The chain carries TRBV10-3 and TRBJ2-3; 8 bases fit TRBD2. The CDR3 covers 14 residues. Per the germline V gene, CDR1 is ENHRY and CDR2 is SYGVKD. V was clipped by 6 bases and J by 0 bases; unmatched bases: 2. The CDR3: CAIRSGSSTDTQYF. DNA of the CDR3: TGTGCCATCAGGAGCGGGAGCAGCACAGATACGCAGTATTTT.

This chain links TRBV29-1 with TRBJ2-5, with TRBD1 identical over 11 bases. The germline CDR1 and CDR2 sequences are SQVTM and ANQGSEA. The CDR3 is made up of 14 amino acids. In DNA form, the CDR3 reads TGCAGTCTTTCATACGGGACAGGGGGAGAAGGTCGGTACTTC. Translation: CSLSYGTGGEGRYF.

J is TRBJ2-2 and V is TRBV11-3, with 7 nucleotides matching TRBD1. With 4 bases clipped from V and 2 bases from J, the junction kept 4 bases outside the gene matches. This CDR3 comprises 15 residues. CDR1 is SGHNT and CDR2 is YENEEA in the germline V gene. The CDR3 DNA reads as TGTGCCAGCAGCTACGGGACAGCAAACACCGGGGAGCTGTTTTTT. It encodes CASSYGTANTGELFF.

The CDR3 protein is CASSYSPDRAAYEQYF. In DNA, the CDR3 is TGTGCCAGCAGCTACAGCCCCGACAGGGCAGCCTACGAGCAGTACTTC. V usage is TRBV7-2 and J usage is TRBJ2-7; 7 bases are a match to TRBD1. The CDR3 sequence is 16 residues long. The V gene end was trimmed by 4 bases and the J gene end by 2 bases; junction bases not matched to a gene: 11. Germline V gene sequence: CDR1 SGHTA, CDR2 FQGNSA.

In the case of this clone: Just one base apart from a much larger clone, this may be a read error. Likely a read error: the CDR3 ends without its conserved phenylalanine or tryptophan. This chain joins TRBV7-3 and TRBJ1-1; maybe TRBD1 (5 bases). The CDR3 length is 16 residues. V was cut by 3 bases and J by 4 bases, with 18 bases left in between. The germline V gene has CDR1 SGHTA and CDR2 FQGTGA. The CDR3 here is CASSLSERGLGTEAFL. The CDR3 coding sequence is TGTGCCAGCAGCTTGAGTGAGCGGGGGTTGGGCACTGAAGCTTTCCTT.

Worth noting for this clone: A far more abundant clone sits one base away, making this likely a read error. The V gene is TRBV30, the J gene TRBJ1-4; D gene unclear. The CDR3 has 13 amino acids. Germline V gene data show CDR1 as GTSNPN and CDR2 as SVGIG (reference sequence). The CDR3 loop is CAWSEGLEEKLVF. DNA of the CDR3: TGTGCCTGGAGTGAAGGGTTGGAGGAAAAATTGGTTTTT.

The chain has TRBV4-2 and TRBJ2-3; D unclear. Germline loops: CDR1 LGHNA, CDR2 YNFKEQ. The CDR3 sequence is 14 residues long. The germline V and J ends were trimmed by 1 base and 0 bases, with 5 bases remaining between them. In nucleotides, the CDR3 is TGTGCCAGCAGCCAAGTAATGAGCACAGATACGCAGTATTTT. This encodes CASSQVMSTDTQYF.

This clone has a handful of counts. This CDR3 reads CASSLTRPGTEAFF. The DNA of the CDR3 is TGTGCCAGCAGCCTTACCCGACCGGGCACTGAAGCTTTCTTT. The chain joins TRBV11-2 to TRBJ1-1; D remains ambiguous. Deletions cut 5 bases from V and 4 bases from J, with 14 bases between. The CDR3 spans 14 residues. Germline values: CDR1 SGHAT, CDR2 FQNNGV.

The CDR3 DNA sequence: TGTGCCAGCAGCCGGGACTTTTCTAGCACAGATACGCAGTATTTT. Amino acid sequence: CASSRDFSSTDTQYF. V gene TRBV7-9 combines with J gene TRBJ2-3, with D maybe TRBD2 (6 bases). Germline V gives CDR1 SEHNR, CDR2 FQNEAQ (reference sequence). V lost 5 bases and J lost 0, with 12 bases in between. This CDR3 region has 15 residues.

This chain uses TRBV28 with TRBJ1-1; D is perhaps TRBD1 (5 bases). Germline CDR1 MDHEN, CDR2 SYDVKM. This CDR3 has 15 amino acids. The V gene lost 3 bases and the J gene lost 5 bases, with 16 bases spanning the gap. The chain's CDR3 is CASSFPGFGGTEAFF. The CDR3 DNA reads as TGTGCCAGCAGTTTCCCAGGGTTTGGGGGGACTGAAGCTTTCTTT.

The sample holds a few counts of this clone. The rearrangement joins TRBV5-4 to TRBJ2-7, with TRBD2 as a possible D gene (5 bases). The V gene lost 4 bases and the J gene lost 1 base, with 12 bases spanning the gap. Germline CDR1 is SGHNT and CDR2 is YYREEE (reference sequence). The CDR3 runs to 14 residues. The CDR3 coding sequence is TGTGCCAGCAGCCTGGACTTATCTTCCTACGAGCAGTACTTC. This translates into CASSLDLSSYEQYF.

The table lists this clone with a few counts. The chain is built from TRBV27 and TRBJ2-1, with 13 bases identical to TRBD2. Germline V gene data show CDR1 as MNHEY and CDR2 as SMNVEV (reference sequence). The V segment lost 6 bases and the J segment 0 bases; nucleotides outside the gene matches: 8. The CDR3 runs 18 residues. The CDR3 protein is CASRTGLAGLSSYNEQFF. CDR3 sequence (DNA): TGTGCCAGCAGGACGGGACTAGCGGGATTGAGCTCCTACAATGAGCAGTTCTTC.

The chain joins TRBV11-3 to TRBJ2-3; weak D call: TRBD1 (6 bases). There are 15 residues in the CDR3. Trimming cost V 5 bases and J 2 bases, with 14 bases left between them. The germline V gene encodes CDR1 SGHNT and CDR2 YENEEA. This chain's CDR3 is CASSLGRGLTDTQYF. CDR3 DNA sequence: TGTGCCAGCAGCCTAGGCAGGGGCCTCACAGATACGCAGTATTTT. Together with reference TRBV11-3 and TRBJ2-3, the CDR3 gives the full variable domain: EAGVVQSPRYKIIEKKQPVAFWCNPISGHNTLYWYLQNLGQGPELLIRYENEEAVDDSQLPKDRFSAERLKGVDSTLKIQPAELGDSAVYLCASSLGRGLTDTQYFGPGTRLTVL.

V is TRBV28 and J is TRBJ1-1, with 9 bases fitting TRBD1. The trim removed 9 bases at V and 4 bases at J, leaving 6 bases unmatched. The CDR3 totals 13 residues. Germline V gene data show CDR1 as MDHEN and CDR2 as SYDVKM. CDR3 sequence reads: CASYRQGVTEAFF. As DNA, the CDR3 is TGTGCCAGTTACCGACAGGGGGTCACTGAAGCTTTCTTT. Variable domain in full (rest from reference TRBV28 and TRBJ1-1): DVKVTQSSRYLVKRTGEKVFLECVQDMDHENMFWYRQDPGLGLRLIYFSYDVKMKEKGDIPEGYSVSREKKERFSLILESASTNQTSMYLCASYRQGVTEAFFGQGTRLTVV.

This sequence joins TRBV5-5 and TRBJ2-7, with D perhaps matching TRBD2 (6 bases). Germline lookup yields CDR1 SGHKS and CDR2 YYEKEE (reference sequence). The length of the CDR3 is 12 residues. V lost 0 bases and J 9 bases, leaving 10 bases between the germline ends. CDR3 amino acids: CASSLVRGGQYF. The DNA of the CDR3 is TGTGCCAGCAGCTTGGTCCGGGGAGGGCAGTACTTC.

The chain employs TRBV18 and TRBJ1-2; D gene unclear. Germline V lookup: CDR1 KGHSH, CDR2 LQKENI. This CDR3 is built from 17 residues. V shed 2 bases and J shed 6 bases, with 22 bases lying between them. CDR3 loop: CASSPVFPAGSEDGYTF. CDR3 nucleotides: TGTGCCAGCTCACCAGTTTTCCCGGCCGGTTCGGAGGATGGCTACACCTTC.

There are a few counts of this clone. The gene calls are TRBV5-4 and TRBJ2-5; 8 bases map to TRBD1. This CDR3 region has 15 residues. From germline, CDR1 is SGHNT and CDR2 YYREEE (reference sequence). The V gene end was trimmed by 2 bases and the J gene end by 6 bases; junction bases not matched to a gene: 9. CDR3 nucleotide sequence: TGTGCCAGCAGCTTTGACAGGGGCCCCCCCCAGACCCAGTACTTC. It codes for CASSFDRGPPQTQYF.

V usage is TRBV28 and J usage is TRBJ2-3; 10 bases are a match to TRBD2. From germline, CDR1 is MDHEN and CDR2 SYDVKM. CDR3 length: 13 amino acids. J gave up 8 bases and V 8 bases, and 7 bases lay outside the gene matches. As DNA, the CDR3 is TGTGCCAGCTTGCCTAGCGGGAGTGCTACGCAGTATTTT. It translates to CASLPSGSATQYF.

This chain connects TRBV20-1 to TRBJ1-1; possible D gene TRBD1, 5 bases. This CDR3 contains 11 residues. Per the germline V gene, CDR1 is DFQATT and CDR2 is SNEGSKA (reference sequence). The CDR3 is CNRGGDRRSFF. CDR3 DNA sequence: TGCAACCGGGGGGGGGACCGACGGTCTTTCTTT.

Turning to this clone: At the DNA level, this CDR3 is encoded by other sequences in the same sample as well. This rearrangement joins TRBV5-4 to TRBJ2-5; D gene ambiguous. V lost 0 bases and J lost 0, with 6 bases in between. Germline V gene data show CDR1 as SGHNT and CDR2 as YYREEE (reference sequence). The CDR3 covers 14 residues. DNA for the CDR3: TGTGCCAGCAGCTTGGTAGGGTACCAAGAGACCCAGTACTTC. Protein sequence: CASSLVGYQETQYF.

This clone was detected only once. The V call is TRBV7-9, the J call TRBJ2-2; D gene ambiguous. Trimming took 6 bases from V and 6 from J, leaving 20 bases between them. The CDR3 totals 16 residues. Germline CDR1 is SEHNR and CDR2 is FQNEAQ (reference sequence). As DNA, the CDR3 is TGTGCCAGCAGGCCCCTCGCTTACAGTTACGCCGGGGAGCTGTTTTTT. Translated, it gives CASRPLAYSYAGELFF.

The rearrangement uses TRBV20-1 and TRBJ2-7; D call uncertain. The CDR3 has 11 amino acids. V was shortened by 5 bases and J by 4 bases, with 9 bases between the two germline ends. Germline V gene data show CDR1 as DFQATT and CDR2 as SNEGSKA (reference sequence). CDR3 in amino acids: CSAGRMYEQYF. CDR3 nucleotides: TGCAGTGCTGGACGGATGTACGAGCAGTACTTC.

The V call is TRBV5-1, the J call TRBJ2-6; maybe TRBD1 (7 bases). V was trimmed by 4 bases and J by 1 base, leaving 12 bases between them. There are 16 residues in the CDR3. CDR1 SGHRS and CDR2 YFSETQ come from the germline V gene. The CDR3 reads CASSTQGGSGANVLTF. In nucleotides, the CDR3 is TGCGCCAGCAGCACCCAGGGGGGATCTGGGGCCAACGTCCTGACTTTC.

This clone came up many times. The gene calls are TRBV2 and TRBJ2-7; 7 bases align to TRBD2. The CDR3 extends over 12 amino acids. Germline values: CDR1 SNHLY, CDR2 FYNNEI. Trimming cost V 6 bases and J 9 bases; bases outside gene matches: 8. The CDR3 nucleotides read TGTGCCAGCAGCCGGGAGGAAGAAGGGCAGTACTTC. The encoded protein is CASSREEEGQYF.

The chain has TRBV5-1 and TRBJ1-1; D is unresolved. Germline-derived CDR1 and CDR2 are SGHRS and YFSETQ. The CDR3 consists of 15 residues. V lost 1 base, J lost 3 bases, and 13 bases lay in between. The CDR3 nucleotides read TGCGCCAGCAGCTTGTTCAACCCGTTGGACACTGAAGCTTTCTTT. Amino acids: CASSLFNPLDTEAFF. The whole variable domain, filled in from reference TRBV5-1 and TRBJ1-1, reads KAGVTQTPRYLIKTRGQQVTLSCSPISGHRSVSWYQQTPGQGLQFLFEYFSETQRNKGNFPGRFSGRQFSNSRSEMNVSTLELGDSALYLCASSLFNPLDTEAFFGQGTRLTVV.

V gene TRBV18 combines with J gene TRBJ2-7; D possibly corresponds to TRBD1 (6 bases). Germline-derived CDR1 and CDR2 are KGHSH and LQKENI. The CDR3 consists of 14 residues. The V end was cut by 4 bases, the J end by 2 bases, with 12 bases between. The CDR3 protein is CASSRDTQPYEQYF. DNA of the CDR3: TGTGCCAGCTCACGGGACACCCAACCCTACGAGCAGTACTTC.

The chain is built from TRBV5-1 and TRBJ1-5, with 9 positions matching TRBD1. With 4 bases clipped from V and 5 bases from J, the junction kept 7 bases outside the gene matches. The CDR3 sequence is 15 residues long. Germline lookup yields CDR1 SGHRS and CDR2 YFSETQ. CDR3 in DNA: TGCGCCAGCAGCCTCGGGACAGGGCAGGATCAGCCCCAGCATTTT. It codes for CASSLGTGQDQPQHF.

V and J are TRBV9 and TRBJ1-3, with TRBD1 as a possible D gene (6 bases). From germline, CDR1 is SGDLS and CDR2 YYNGEE. This CDR3 has 18 amino acids. With 4 bases removed from V and 0 bases from J, the gap between germline ends came to 20 bases. CDR3 loop: CASSKLSLGQLSGNTIYF. CDR3 nucleotide sequence: TGTGCCAGCAGCAAGTTATCTCTAGGACAGCTCTCTGGAAACACCATATATTTT.